The clone carrying this T cell receptor (beta chain) was seen only a few times. Its antigen is currently unknown. One end of the junction is discordant with germline, which a read error may explain. The sample comes from a study of cytomegalovirus exposure and HLA in healthy donors. TCRdb's table, derived via immunoSEQ multiplex PCR, lists solely in-frame clones and lacks some. This sample has roughly 200,000 clones, with roughly 81% found just once. Germline CDR1 is SNHLY and CDR2 is FYNNEI. The CDR3 spans 12 residues. Overall study results and limits: Many donors carried some public TCRs, although rarity characterized most TCR sequences.

The chain has TRBV2 and TRBJ1-4; the match to TRBD1 covers 7 bases. The sequenced sample was PBMCs. This receptor was taken from a woman in her twenties or thirties in good health and CMV-seronegative. The CDR3 loop is CASSVAGLGQLF. The CDR3 DNA reads TGTGCCAGCAGTGTAGCGGGGCTGGGACAGCTTTTT. Filled out from reference TRBV2 and TRBJ1-4, the complete variable domain reads EPEVTQTPSHQVTQMGQEVILRCVPISNHLYFYWYRQILGQKVEFLVSFYNNEISEKSEIFDDQFSVERPDGSNFTLKIRSTKLEDSAMYFCASSVAGLGQLFGSGTQLSVL.